This entry lists 3 T cell receptor beta chains sequenced from one sample in a study of CD8+ T cells in alopecia areata. cDNA serving as the sequencing template came from extracted, reverse transcribed RNA. TCRdb's table, derived via immunoSEQ multiplex PCR, lists solely in-frame clones and lacks some. The sample contains about 150,000 clones, around 87% of which appear only once. Here the sequenced sample was CD8+ T cells sorted from blood, taken at week 0. These receptors were collected from a human donor with alopecia areata.

V and J are TRBV9 and TRBJ1-3; the D gene is possibly TRBD1 (5 bases). Trimming left V 4 bases short and J 0 bases short, with 11 bases between. The CDR3 is made up of 15 amino acids. In germline, CDR1 is SGDLS, CDR2 YYNGEE. CDR3: CASSPETVSGNTIYF. CDR3 DNA sequence: TGTGCCAGCAGCCCGGAGACAGTCTCTGGAAACACCATATATTTT.

This chain links TRBV27 with TRBJ2-4; perhaps D is TRBD1 or TRBD2 (7 bases each). V was shortened by 5 bases and J by 2 bases, with 19 bases between the two germline ends. The CDR3 spans 17 residues. Germline V CDR1 and CDR2: MNHEY, SMNVEV (reference sequence). CDR3 sequence: CASSRLQGSGTKNIQYF. The CDR3 DNA is TGTGCCAGCAGTCGGTTACAGGGGAGCGGGACCAAAAACATTCAGTACTTC.

This rearrangement joins TRBV30 to TRBJ2-5, with TRBD1 as a possible D gene (6 bases). CDR1 is GTSNPN and CDR2 is SVGIG in the germline V gene (reference sequence). V dropped 1 base and J dropped 6 bases, with 21 bases sitting between them. The CDR3 covers 16 residues. The CDR3 loop reads CAWSGVGTPGRQTQYF. The CDR3 bases are TGTGCCTGGAGTGGTGTGGGGACACCCGGCCGCCAGACCCAGTACTTC.